The rows below give T cell receptor beta chains drawn from one sample of a study of T cells in Graves' hyperthyroidism and ophthalmopathy. MiXCR was run by TCRdb on the multiplex PCR reads, yielding one entry per CDR3 protein. The sample holds 750,000 to 900,000 distinct CDR3 sequences, about 38% seen once. Source material: blood. These receptors all come from a man aged 18 to 30 with Graves' hyperthyroidism. The CDR3 runs from the conserved cysteine through the conserved F or W. The order of the fields is D gene, J gene, CDR3 length, clone size, V gene, CDR3 protein, CDR3 DNA. A D gene is named only where the DNA matches it firmly. Clone size is not always given. Where it is, it says once, few, many or a class for expanded clones.

>.|TRBJ1-2|14|.|TRBV14
CASSPRIANYGYTF
TGTGCCAGCAGCCCCCGGATTGCTAACTATGGCTACACCTTC
>TRBD1|TRBJ2-5|16|.|TRBV2
CASSRSGTGGAETQYF
TGTGCCAGCAGCAGATCCGGGACAGGGGGCGCAGAGACCCAGTACTTC
>.|TRBJ1-4|12|few|TRBV11-2
CASSTQSEKLFF
TGTGCCAGCAGCACCCAATCTGAAAAACTGTTTTTT
>.|TRBJ2-5|14|.|TRBV15
CATSRSDGNQPQYF
TGTGCCACCAGCAGGTCCGACGGTAATCAGCCCCAGTACTTC
>.|TRBJ1-1|14|few|TRBV4-1
CASSQVARNTEAFF
TGCGCCAGCAGCCAAGTGGCACGGAACACTGAAGCTTTCTTT
>.|TRBJ1-2|9|.|TRBV20-1
CSSSYGYTF
TGCAGCTCTAGTTATGGCTACACCTTC
>TRBD1|TRBJ1-1|14|few|TRBV6-6
CASSRQGGNPEAFF
TGTGCCAGCAGTAGACAGGGAGGAAACCCTGAAGCTTTCTTT
>.|TRBJ1-5|14|.|TRBV10-3
CAISEGGLSDPQHF
TGTGCCATCAGTGAAGGGGGGCTAAGTGATCCCCAGCATTTT
>TRBD1|TRBJ1-6|15|.|TRBV9
CASSQGDRNNSPLHF
TGTGCCAGCAGTCAGGGGGACAGAAATAATTCACCCCTCCACTTT
>.|TRBJ1-1|15|few|TRBV19
CASSTQQSMNTEAFF
TGTGCCAGTAGTACCCAACAGAGCATGAACACTGAAGCTTTCTTT
>.|TRBJ2-7|16|.|TRBV7-9
CASSLDGAVSSYEQYF
TGTGCCAGCAGCTTAGACGGAGCGGTTAGCTCCTACGAGCAGTACTTC
>TRBD1|TRBJ1-1|16|.|TRBV29-1
CSVEGSEWDRATEAFF
TGCAGCGTCGAGGGGTCTGAATGGGACAGGGCCACTGAAGCTTTCTTT
>TRBD1|TRBJ1-6|18|once|TRBV19
CASSIDWDSSSYNSPLHF
TGTGCCAGTAGTATAGACTGGGACAGCAGCTCCTATAATTCACCCCTCCACTTT
>TRBD2|TRBJ2-5|17|.|TRBV20-1
CSARSALGTSAEETQYF
TGCAGTGCTAGATCGGCTCTGGGGACTAGCGCTGAAGAGACCCAGTACTTC
>.|TRBJ1-1|17|many|TRBV7-3
CASSFQKGRGVCTEAFF
TGTGCCAGCAGTTTCCAAAAGGGCAGGGGAGTGTGCACTGAAGCTTTCTTT
>.|TRBJ2-7|14|few|TRBV12-3/TRBV12-4
CASSPGGSADEQYF
TGTGCCAGCAGCCCTGGGGGGTCGGCCGACGAGCAGTACTTC
>.|TRBJ2-7|15|few|TRBV7-3
CASSPSGDGSYEQYF
TGTGCCAGCAGCCCCTCAGGGGACGGATCCTACGAGCAGTACTTC
>.|TRBJ1-1|12|many|TRBV29-1
CSVVILNTEAFF
TGCAGCGTTGTGATTCTGAACACTGAAGCTTTCTTT
>TRBD1|TRBJ1-6|14|few|TRBV14
CASSRGTGLAALHF
TGTGCCAGCAGCCGCGGGACAGGGCTCGCGGCCCTCCACTTT
>.|TRBJ2-2|14|many|TRBV15
CATSRDINTGELFF
TGTGCCACCAGCAGAGACATAAACACCGGGGAGCTGTTTTTT
>.|TRBJ1-1|13|.|TRBV19
CASSIGPEAEAFF
TGTGCCAGTAGTATAGGTCCGGAAGCTGAAGCTTTCTTT
>.|TRBJ1-4|16|.|TRBV7-6
CASSPEFQTTNEKLFF
TGTGCCAGCAGCCCTGAGTTTCAGACAACTAATGAAAAACTGTTTTTT
>.|TRBJ2-7|13|.|TRBV11-1
CASSTTTVYEQYF
TGTGCCAGCAGTACTACGACAGTTTACGAGCAGTACTTC
>.|TRBJ1-4|13|many|TRBV20-1
CSAIRAGGEKLFF
TGCAGTGCTATTAGGGCCGGCGGGGAAAAACTGTTTTTT
>TRBD1|TRBJ1-2|15|.|TRBV6-6
CAISLGRQGYYGYTF
TGTGCCATCAGTCTGGGCCGACAGGGATACTATGGCTACACCTTC
>.|TRBJ1-1|13|many|TRBV20-1
CSAREQGNTEAFF
TGCAGTGCTAGAGAACAGGGCAACACTGAAGCTTTCTTT
>.|TRBJ2-7|13|few|TRBV7-2
CASSLFIMDEQYF
TGTGCCAGCAGCTTATTTATTATGGACGAGCAGTACTTC
>.|TRBJ2-7|13|few|TRBV7-3
CASSPTWAYEQYF
TGTGCCAGCAGCCCGACTTGGGCCTACGAGCAGTACTTC
>.|TRBJ2-5|18|.|TRBV4-1
CASSQELAGSVGQETQYF
TGCGCCAGCAGCCAAGAACTGGCTGGGAGCGTAGGGCAAGAGACCCAGTACTTC
>TRBD1|TRBJ2-2|14|many|TRBV29-1
CSVGQGASTGELFF
TGCAGCGTTGGGCAGGGGGCGAGCACCGGGGAGCTGTTTTTT
>TRBD1|TRBJ1-4|15|.|TRBV12-3/TRBV12-4
CASSKTGPRNEKLFF
TGTGCCAGCAGTAAGACAGGGCCTCGTAATGAAAAACTGTTTTTT
>.|TRBJ2-2|17|few|TRBV7-2
CASSLVSAGSNTGELFF
TGTGCCAGCAGCTTAGTATCGGCGGGATCGAACACCGGGGAGCTGTTTTTT
>.|TRBJ1-5|14|few|TRBV20-1
CSADPTDSNQPQHF
TGCAGTGCTGACCCGACAGATAGCAATCAGCCCCAGCATTTT
>.|TRBJ1-2|14|.|TRBV28
CASRLGQGQHGYTF
TGTGCCAGCAGACTGGGGCAGGGGCAGCATGGCTACACCTTC
>.|TRBJ1-5|10|many|TRBV7-8
CASSSTPQHF
TGTGCCAGCAGCTCCACGCCCCAGCATTTT
>.|TRBJ1-6|13|.|TRBV4-1
CASSQEGISPLHF
TGCGCCAGCAGCCAAGAAGGGATTTCACCCCTCCACTTT
>.|TRBJ1-6|13|.|TRBV20-1
CSARVGDHSPLHF
TGCAGTGCTAGAGTTGGGGACCACTCACCCCTCCACTTT
>TRBD2|TRBJ2-7|13|.|TRBV6-6
CASSSGLAYGQYF
TGTGCCAGCAGCTCAGGACTAGCTTACGGGCAGTACTTC
>.|TRBJ2-7|13|few|TRBV4-1
CASSQATSYEQYF
TGTGCCAGCAGCCAAGCTACTTCCTACGAGCAGTACTTC
>.|TRBJ1-4|12|.|TRBV4-1
CASSQANEKLFF
TGCGCCAGCAGCCAGGCGAATGAAAAACTGTTTTTT
>.|TRBJ1-4|16|.|TRBV20-1
CSAAGRPVGTNEKLFF
TGCAGTGCTGCGGGACGGCCGGTGGGAACTAATGAAAAACTGTTTTTT